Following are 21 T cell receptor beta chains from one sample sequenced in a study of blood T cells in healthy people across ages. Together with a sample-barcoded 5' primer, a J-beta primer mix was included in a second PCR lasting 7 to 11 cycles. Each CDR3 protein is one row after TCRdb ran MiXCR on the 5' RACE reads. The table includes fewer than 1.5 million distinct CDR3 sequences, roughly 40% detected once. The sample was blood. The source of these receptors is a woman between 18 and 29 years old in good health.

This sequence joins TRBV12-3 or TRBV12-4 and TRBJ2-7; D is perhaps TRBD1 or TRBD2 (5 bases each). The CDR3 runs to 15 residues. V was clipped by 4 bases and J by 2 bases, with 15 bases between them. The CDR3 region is CASSWGRAHPYEQYF. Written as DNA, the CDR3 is TGTGCCAGCAGTTGGGGACGAGCACATCCCTACGAGCAGTACTTC.

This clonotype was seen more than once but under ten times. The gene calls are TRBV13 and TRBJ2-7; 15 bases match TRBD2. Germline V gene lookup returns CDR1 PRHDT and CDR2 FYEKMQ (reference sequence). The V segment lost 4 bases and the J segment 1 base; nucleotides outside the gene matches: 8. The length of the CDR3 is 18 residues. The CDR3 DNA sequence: TGTGCCAGCAGCTCTACCGGACTAGCGGGGGGGGAGTCCTACGAGCAGTACTTC. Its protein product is CASSSTGLAGGESYEQYF.

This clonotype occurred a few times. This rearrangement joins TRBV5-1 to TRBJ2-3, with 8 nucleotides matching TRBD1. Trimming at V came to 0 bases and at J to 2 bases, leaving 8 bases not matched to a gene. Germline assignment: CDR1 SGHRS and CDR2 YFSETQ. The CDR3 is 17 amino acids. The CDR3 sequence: CASSLAGTGRFTDTQYF. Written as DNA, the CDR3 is TGCGCCAGCAGCTTGGCCGGGACAGGCCGTTTCACAGATACGCAGTATTTT.

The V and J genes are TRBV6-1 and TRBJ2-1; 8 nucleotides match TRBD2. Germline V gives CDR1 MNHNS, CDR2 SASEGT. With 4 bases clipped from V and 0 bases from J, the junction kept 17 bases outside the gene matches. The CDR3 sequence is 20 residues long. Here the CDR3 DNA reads TGTGCCAGCAGTGCCCAAACTAGCGGCAAGTGGCTGAGCTCCTACAATGAGCAGTTCTTC. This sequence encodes CASSAQTSGKWLSSYNEQFF.

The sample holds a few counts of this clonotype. In DNA, the CDR3 is TGTGCCTTACAGGACGAGTCTAACTATGGCTACACCTTC. Amino acids: CALQDESNYGYTF. V gene TRBV30 combines with J gene TRBJ1-2; tentatively, D is TRBD1 (5 bases). The V end was cut by 7 bases, the J end by 0 bases, with 12 bases between. Per the germline V gene, CDR1 is GTSNPN and CDR2 is SVGIG (reference sequence). CDR3 size: 13 residues. Supplemented by reference TRBV30 and TRBJ1-2, the full variable domain reads SQTIHQWPATLVQPVGSPLSLECTVEGTSNPNLYWYRQAAGRGLQLLFYSVGIGQISSEVPQNLSASRPQDRQFILSSKKLLLSDSGFYLCALQDESNYGYTFGSGTRLTVV.

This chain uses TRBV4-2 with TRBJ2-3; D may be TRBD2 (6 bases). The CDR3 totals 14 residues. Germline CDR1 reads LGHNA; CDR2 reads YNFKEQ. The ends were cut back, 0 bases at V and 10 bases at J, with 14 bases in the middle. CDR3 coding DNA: TGTGCCAGCAGCCAAGATGGGGGGAGGACGTCGCAGTATTTT. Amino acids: CASSQDGGRTSQYF.

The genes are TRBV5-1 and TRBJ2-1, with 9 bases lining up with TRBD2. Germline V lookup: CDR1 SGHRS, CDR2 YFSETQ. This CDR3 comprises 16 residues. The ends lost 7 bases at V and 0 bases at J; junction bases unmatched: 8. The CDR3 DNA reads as TGCGCCAGCGGGCCCCTAGCGGGGAGCTCCTACAATGAGCAGTTCTTC. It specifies CASGPLAGSSYNEQFF. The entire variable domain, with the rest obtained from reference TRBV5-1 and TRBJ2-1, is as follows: KAGVTQTPRYLIKTRGQQVTLSCSPISGHRSVSWYQQTPGQGLQFLFEYFSETQRNKGNFPGRFSGRQFSNSRSEMNVSTLELGDSALYLCASGPLAGSSYNEQFFGPGTRLTVL.

The CDR3 nucleotides are TGCAGTAAAGGGGGAGATGGCTACACCTTC. Translating gives CSKGGDGYTF. The chain is built from TRBV20-1 and TRBJ1-2; perhaps TRBD1 as D (6 bases). The CDR3 length is 10 residues. Germline lookup yields CDR1 DFQATT and CDR2 SNEGSKA (reference sequence). The germline V and J ends were trimmed by 8 bases and 6 bases, with 10 bases remaining between them.

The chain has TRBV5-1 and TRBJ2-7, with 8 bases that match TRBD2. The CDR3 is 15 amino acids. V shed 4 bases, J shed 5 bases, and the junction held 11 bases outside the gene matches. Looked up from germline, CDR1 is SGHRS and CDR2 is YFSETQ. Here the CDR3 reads CASSRSGLGVNEQYF. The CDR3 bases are TGCGCCAGCAGCCGCTCGGGACTAGGGGTTAACGAGCAGTACTTC. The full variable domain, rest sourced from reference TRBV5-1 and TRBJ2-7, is KAGVTQTPRYLIKTRGQQVTLSCSPISGHRSVSWYQQTPGQGLQFLFEYFSETQRNKGNFPGRFSGRQFSNSRSEMNVSTLELGDSALYLCASSRSGLGVNEQYFGPGTRLTVT.

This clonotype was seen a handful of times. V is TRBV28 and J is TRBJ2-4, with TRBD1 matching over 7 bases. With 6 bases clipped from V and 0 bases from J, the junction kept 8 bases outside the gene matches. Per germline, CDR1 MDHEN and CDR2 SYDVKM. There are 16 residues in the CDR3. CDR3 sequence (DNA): TGTGCCAGCAGCCGACAGGGTTACCTAGCCAAAAACATTCAGTACTTC. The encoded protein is CASSRQGYLAKNIQYF.

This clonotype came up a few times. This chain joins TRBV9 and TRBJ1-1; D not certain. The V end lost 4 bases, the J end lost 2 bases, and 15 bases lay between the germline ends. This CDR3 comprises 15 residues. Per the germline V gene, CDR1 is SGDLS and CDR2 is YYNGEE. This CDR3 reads CASSPYSGSNTEAFF. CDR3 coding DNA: TGTGCCAGCAGCCCCTACAGCGGTTCTAACACTGAAGCTTTCTTT.

The DNA of the CDR3 is TGTGCCAGCAGTTTTGACTTGCAGGGGGCGGTAGGCTACACCTTC. Its protein product is CASSFDLQGAVGYTF. V and J are TRBV12-3 or TRBV12-4 and TRBJ1-2; 8 nucleotides line up with TRBD1. The CDR3 extends over 15 amino acids. V lost 3 bases and J lost 8; bases outside the gene matches: 11.

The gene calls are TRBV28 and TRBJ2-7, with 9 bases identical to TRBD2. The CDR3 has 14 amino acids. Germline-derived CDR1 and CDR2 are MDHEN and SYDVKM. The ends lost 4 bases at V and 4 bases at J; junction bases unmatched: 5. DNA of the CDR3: TGTGCCAGCAGTTCCCCCAGCGGGGGGTACGAGCAGTACTTC. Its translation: CASSSPSGGYEQYF.

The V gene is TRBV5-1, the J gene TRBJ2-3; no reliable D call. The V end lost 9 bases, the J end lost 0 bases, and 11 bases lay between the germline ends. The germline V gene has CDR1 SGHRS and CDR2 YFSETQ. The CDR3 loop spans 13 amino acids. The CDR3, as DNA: TGCGCCACCAGTATGGGGAGCACAGATACGCAGTATTTT. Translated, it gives CATSMGSTDTQYF.

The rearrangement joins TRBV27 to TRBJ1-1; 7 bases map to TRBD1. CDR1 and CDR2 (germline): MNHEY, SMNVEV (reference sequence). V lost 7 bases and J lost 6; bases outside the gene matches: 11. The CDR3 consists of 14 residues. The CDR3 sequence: CASTLGQTNAEAFF. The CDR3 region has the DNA TGTGCCAGCACTCTGGGACAGACTAACGCTGAAGCTTTCTTT.

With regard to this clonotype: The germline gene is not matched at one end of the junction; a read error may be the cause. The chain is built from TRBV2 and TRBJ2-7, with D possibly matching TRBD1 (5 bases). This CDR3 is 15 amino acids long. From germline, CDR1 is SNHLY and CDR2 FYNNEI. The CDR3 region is CASSELDTSSYGQYF. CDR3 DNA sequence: TGTGCCAGCAGTGAACTGGACACGAGCTCCTACGGGCAGTACTTC. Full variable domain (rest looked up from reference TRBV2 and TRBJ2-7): EPEVTQTPSHQVTQMGQEVILRCVPISNHLYFYWYRQILGQKVEFLVSFYNNEISEKSEIFDDQFSVERPDGSNFTLKIRSTKLEDSAMYFCASSELDTSSYGQYFGPGTRLTVT.

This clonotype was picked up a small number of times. The chain's CDR3 is CASSQGPDPVHTQYF. As DNA, the CDR3 is TGTGCCAGCAGCCAGGGGCCGGACCCGGTCCATACGCAGTATTTT. This chain joins TRBV3-1 and TRBJ2-3; tentatively, D is TRBD1 (5 bases). The germline CDR1 and CDR2 sequences are LGHDT and YNNKEL (reference sequence). The CDR3 runs 15 residues. V lost 3 bases and J lost 7, with 17 bases in between.

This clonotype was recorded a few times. CDR3 nucleotides: TGTGCCAGCAGCCAAGATGGGTCGGGGGGAGAGACCCAGTACTTC. This codes for CASSQDGSGGETQYF. This rearrangement joins TRBV4-2 to TRBJ2-5; 7 bases align to TRBD2. V lost 0 bases to trimming and J lost 4 bases; unmatched junction nucleotides: 5. CDR3 length equals 15 residues. The germline CDR1 and CDR2 sequences are LGHNA and YNFKEQ.

This CDR3 is CASSYSILGADTQYF. CDR3 nucleotides: TGTGCCAGCAGTTACTCGATACTGGGGGCAGATACGCAGTATTTT. The V gene is TRBV6-5, the J gene TRBJ2-3; D tentatively reads TRBD1 or TRBD2 (5 bases each). V shed 0 bases and J shed 4 bases, with 11 bases lying between them. Germline CDR1 reads MNHEY; CDR2 reads SVGAGI. CDR3 length: 15 amino acids.

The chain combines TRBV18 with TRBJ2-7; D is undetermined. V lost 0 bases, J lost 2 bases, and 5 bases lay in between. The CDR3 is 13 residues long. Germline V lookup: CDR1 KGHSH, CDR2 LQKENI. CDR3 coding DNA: TGTGCCAGCTCACCACCGAAGCCCTACGAGCAGTACTTC. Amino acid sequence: CASSPPKPYEQYF.

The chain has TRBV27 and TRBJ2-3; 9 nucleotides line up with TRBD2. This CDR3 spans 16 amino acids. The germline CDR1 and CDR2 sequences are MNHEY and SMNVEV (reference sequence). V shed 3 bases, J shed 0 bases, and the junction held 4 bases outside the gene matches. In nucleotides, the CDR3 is TGTGCCAGCAGTTTGGCGACTAGCGGAAGCACAGATACGCAGTATTTT. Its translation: CASSLATSGSTDTQYF.